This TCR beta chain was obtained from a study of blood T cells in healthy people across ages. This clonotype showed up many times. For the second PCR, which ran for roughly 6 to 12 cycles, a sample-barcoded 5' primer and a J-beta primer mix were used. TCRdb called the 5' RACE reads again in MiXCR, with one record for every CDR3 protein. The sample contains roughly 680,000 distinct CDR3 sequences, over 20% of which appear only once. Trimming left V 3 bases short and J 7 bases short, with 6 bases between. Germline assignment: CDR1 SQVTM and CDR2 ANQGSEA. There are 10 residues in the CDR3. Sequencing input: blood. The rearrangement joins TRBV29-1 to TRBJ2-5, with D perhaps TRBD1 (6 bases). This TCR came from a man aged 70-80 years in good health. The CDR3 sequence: CSVETGTQYF. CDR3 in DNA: TGCAGCGTTGAGACAGGGACCCAGTACTTC. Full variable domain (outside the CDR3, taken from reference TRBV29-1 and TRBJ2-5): SAVISQKPSRDICQRGTSLTIQCQVDSQVTMMFWYRQQPGQSLTLIATANQGSEATYESGFVIDKFPISRPNLTFSTLTVSNMSPEDSSIYLCSVETGTQYFGPGTRLLVL.